This T cell receptor beta chain emerged from a study of blood T cell repertoires in COVID-19. Germline trimming cut 3 bases from V and 0 bases from J; bases unmatched to any gene: 13. The CDR3 has 20 residues. Germline V CDR1 and CDR2: MGHRA, YSYEKL. This clone was seen a single time. In the study's own analysis: Reference gene primer amplification yielded estimated nucleated cell counts. The repertoire was sequenced with immunoSEQ multiplex PCR; TCRdb's copy has only in-frame clones and lacks some. The DNA gave D and trimming, while V, J and clone size come from that table. The sample records roughly 290,000 clones, 90% being singletons. Enrolled through a virtual design, the participants were between roughly 18 and 90 years of age and came from around 25 US areas.

The TCR comes from a woman under 30 with acute COVID-19. Sequenced sample: PBMCs or T cells enriched from blood (not recorded which). The chain carries TRBV4-1 and TRBJ1-4; 10 bases agree with TRBD1. CDR3 sequence reads: CASSHPGQGTVGTTNEKLFF. The DNA of the CDR3 is TGCGCCAGCAGCCATCCGGGACAGGGGACGGTTGGGACAACTAATGAAAAACTGTTTTTT.